This is a list of T cell receptor beta chains from one sample in a study of blood T cell repertoires in COVID-19. The table came from immunoSEQ multiplex PCR; TCRdb's copy has only in-frame clones and leaves some out. Of 390,000 or so clones in the sample, around 87% are singletons; the top ten hold roughly a tenth. Specimen: PBMCs or T cells enriched from blood (not recorded which). Receptors were obtained from a woman aged 45-59 years who had recovered from COVID-19. Both conserved end residues are part of each CDR3. The D gene is left open where the match is weak. Clone size is stated in some rows and not others, as once, few, many or a class when expanded.

clone size | D gene | J gene | V gene | CDR3 protein | CDR3 DNA
- | - | TRBJ1-4 | TRBV11-2 | CASSLVSEKLFF | TGTGCCAGCAGCTTAGTTAGTGAAAAACTGTTTTTT
- | - | TRBJ2-7 | TRBV2 | CASSEAVYEQYF | TGTGCCAGCAGTGAAGCCGTCTACGAGCAGTACTTC
few | - | TRBJ1-6 | TRBV5-6 | CASSFGGDSSPLHF | TGTGCCAGCAGCTTCGGCGGAGATTCTTCACCCCTCCACTTT
- | - | TRBJ2-2 | TRBV6-6 | CASSDNGGELFF | TGTGCCAGCAGTGACAACGGCGGGGAGCTGTTTTTT
- | TRBD1 | TRBJ1-1 | TRBV5-4 | CASSDHSTGGTEAFF | TGTGCCAGCAGCGACCACTCGACAGGGGGCACTGAAGCTTTCTTT
- | TRBD2 | TRBJ2-1 | TRBV29-1 | CSVEPRGGNYNEQFF | TGCAGCGTTGAGCCGCGGGGGGGCAATTACAATGAGCAGTTCTTC
- | - | TRBJ1-6 | TRBV2 | CASTVRGPLHF | TGTGCCAGCACTGTAAGGGGGCCCCTCCACTTT
once | - | TRBJ1-2 | TRBV4-1 | CASSQVTRGSPYGYTF | TGCGCCAGCAGCCAAGTTACAAGGGGATCCCCCTATGGCTACACCTTC
- | - | TRBJ1-2 | TRBV3-1/TRBV3-2 | CASSQVRDSGYTF | TGTGCCAGCAGCCAAGTCAGGGATAGCGGCTACACCTTC
- | TRBD2 | TRBJ2-1 | TRBV30 | CAWSRTSGVSYNEQFF | TGTGCCTGGAGTAGGACTAGCGGGGTCTCCTACAATGAGCAGTTCTTC
once | TRBD1 | TRBJ1-2 | TRBV7-9 | CASSQYFRDREDYGYTF | TGTGCCAGCAGCCAATACTTCCGGGACAGGGAAGACTATGGCTACACCTTC
- | - | TRBJ2-7 | TRBV27 | CASSLSSRPEQYF | TGTGCCAGCAGTTTATCATCCAGGCCGGAGCAGTACTTC
- | - | TRBJ1-2 | TRBV21-1 | CASSTQTGRSYGYTF | TGTGCCAGCAGCACTCAGACAGGAAGATCCTATGGCTACACCTTC
- | - | TRBJ1-1 | TRBV2 | CASLGLRNTEAFF | TGTGCCAGCCTGGGGCTCAGGAACACTGAAGCTTTCTTT
few | - | TRBJ2-3 | TRBV4-1 | CASSTRWGGSQITQYF | TGCGCCAGCAGTACAAGATGGGGCGGTTCTCAAATTACGCAGTATTTT
- | TRBD1 | TRBJ1-2 | TRBV5-6 | CASSLGTVNYGYTF | TGTGCCAGCAGTTTGGGGACAGTTAACTATGGCTACACCTTC
- | - | TRBJ2-5 | TRBV3-1/TRBV3-2 | CASSQDWRGIQETQYF | TGTGCCAGCAGCCAAGATTGGAGGGGAATACAAGAGACCCAGTACTTC
- | - | TRBJ1-1 | TRBV30 | CAWSVRLSTEAFF | TGTGCCTGGAGTGTAAGACTGTCCACTGAAGCTTTCTTT